This TCR beta chain was obtained from a study of blood T cell repertoires in COVID-19 (dated by TCRdb to 2020 to 2022). Background for the entire study: Samples covering the acute and convalescent phases of COVID-19 were provided by collaborators in the United States, Italy and Spain. The material from the prospective study consisted of cDNA or gDNA derived from T cells, B-cell-depleted T cells, or PBMCs. Deeply sampled blood TCRbeta repertoires from subjects exposed to, actively infected with, or recovered from COVID-19 were included in the dataset. A freely available public database, intended as a resource for researchers studying the immune response to SARS-CoV-2, is where the repertoires were released. The samples were drawn from two sources: the first 160 participants of the ongoing ImmuneRACE study, and about 1,300 subjects contributed by 6 global collaborators. A de-identified subject ID, COVID-19 status, age in years and sex were almost always included in the sample metadata. HLA class I and class II types, where available, came from metadata supplied by the sample provider rather than from assay-based typing. The full study reports these points: How much clinical and demographic metadata was included differed by source and by participant, and the metadata was provided uncurated.

Enrolling through a virtual design, the prospective study's participants ranged in age from roughly 18 to 89 years and lived across 24 United States geographic areas. In the prospective study, cohorts were assigned on the basis of participant-reported clinical history obtained from a screening survey and a study questionnaire. In the prospective study, mobile phlebotomists collected whole blood, serum and a nasopharyngeal or oropharyngeal swab from each participant. Prospective study participants could optionally give additional blood draws and questionnaires over an approximately 2-month period. Before DNA extraction, prospective study blood samples were shipped either frozen or at room temperature. TCRbeta CDR3 regions were amplified from genomic DNA using the immunoSEQ Assay, a bias-controlled multiplex PCR. On the study's bioinformatics: Within the assay, amplification of reference gene primers was used to estimate how many nucleated cells each sample contained. Sequence reads were collapsed and filtered to measure the absolute abundance of every unique TCRbeta CDR3 rearrangement. For each sample, productive Simpson clonality was calculated as the square root of Simpson's diversity index over productive rearrangements. Not all clones reach the TCRdb copy of this immuneACCESS table, which keeps in-frame sequences only. Checked studies attribute under half of the gap to unresolved V genes and leave the rest unexplained. V and J calls and clone size are given by that table; D and trimming were obtained from the DNA. The sample yields 230,000 or so clones; about nine tenths were counted once. The biggest ten clones account for around 3.5% of the sample.

In the case of this clone: Its antigen is not yet known. Base-call qualities are not available, and no considerably larger clone is one nucleotide away.

The sequencing sample was made of PBMCs or T cells enriched from blood (not recorded which). The source of this sequence is a woman in her forties with acute COVID-19.

The CDR3 is CASSFRGSDGTGHNPRDTEAFF. The nucleotide sequence reads TGTGCCAGCAGTTTTCGGGGATCGGACGGGACAGGCCACAACCCCCGTGACACTGAAGCTTTCTTT. This receptor chain uses TRBV27 and TRBJ1-1; 8 bases in between match TRBD1. From a lookup of the germline V gene (reference sequence), CDR1 and CDR2 are MNHEY and SMNVEV. At the junction V is shortened by 3 bases and J by 3 bases; bases outside the gene matches: 27. Including cysteine and phenylalanine, the CDR3 has 22 amino acids. Only the CDR3 part of the read is kept: 66 bases, read in frame from the first base.